The 5 T cell receptor beta chains given below trace back to one sample, sequenced in a study of cytomegalovirus exposure and HLA in healthy donors (dated by TCRdb to about 2017). Libraries were made using the immunoSEQ multiplex PCR assay. A mixture of 60 forward primers for TCR Vbeta segments and 13 reverse primers for TCR Jbeta segments was used in the multiplex PCR. TCRdb holds this immuneACCESS table with in-frame rearrangements only. Some clones are missing; in checked studies, unresolved V genes explain under half, and the rest has no known cause. This sample lists about 110,000 clones; 60% to 80% were detected once. In total, the top ten clones hold 2% to 3% of the sample. The sequenced material came from PBMCs. Source of these receptors: a man between 18 and 35 years old in good health and CMV-seronegative.

The chain combines TRBV19 with TRBJ1-1; D uncertain. The V end lost 5 bases, the J end lost 1 base, and 5 bases lay between the germline ends. CDR3 size: 12 residues. The germline V gene encodes CDR1 LNHDA and CDR2 SQIVND (reference sequence). The CDR3 DNA sequence: TGTGCCAGTAGTCCAGGGAACACTGAAGCTTTCTTT. Translated: CASSPGNTEAFF.

The V call is TRBV16, the J call TRBJ1-1, with D perhaps TRBD1 (5 bases). The CDR3 spans 13 residues. Germline-derived CDR1 and CDR2 are KGHSY and FQNENV. Trimming removed 0 bases from V and 6 bases from J, with 8 bases in between. CDR3 DNA sequence: TGTGCCAGCAGCCAATCGCGGGGCGCTGAAGCTTTCTTT. Its translation: CASSQSRGAEAFF.

The chain employs TRBV14 and TRBJ2-7; perhaps TRBD1 as D (5 bases). The germline V gene has CDR1 SGHDN and CDR2 FVKESK. Trimming removed 5 bases from V and 2 bases from J, with 13 bases in between. This CDR3 comprises 14 residues. The CDR3 nucleotides read TGTGCCAGCAGCGCCCGACAGATACCCTACGAGCAGTACTTC. Encoded protein: CASSARQIPYEQYF. The full variable domain, in which reference TRBV14 and TRBJ2-7 provide the parts outside the CDR3, is EAGVTQFPSHSVIEKGQTVTLRCDPISGHDNLYWYRRVMGKEIKFLLHFVKESKQDESGMPNNRFLAERTGGTYSTLKVQPAELEDSGVYFCASSARQIPYEQYFGPGTRLTVT.

V usage is TRBV4-2 and J usage is TRBJ2-3; TRBD2 agrees at 13 bases. V lost 3 bases and J lost 1; bases outside the gene matches: 7. Looked up from germline, CDR1 is LGHNA and CDR2 is YNFKEQ. CDR3 length: 18 amino acids. The CDR3 DNA follows: TGTGCCAGCAGCCACCCCCCCGGGACTAGCGGGGGCACAGATACGCAGTATTTT. This encodes CASSHPPGTSGGTDTQYF.

The chain couples TRBV7-9 to TRBJ2-1; maybe TRBD1 (6 bases). CDR1 and CDR2 from the germline V gene are SEHNR and FQNEAQ (reference sequence). The CDR3 contains 15 residues. With 5 bases removed from V and 9 bases from J, the gap between germline ends came to 20 bases. The CDR3 is CASSQGPGRGVEQFF. CDR3 in DNA: TGTGCCAGCAGCCAAGGGCCCGGCAGGGGCGTTGAGCAGTTCTTC.